This TCR beta chain was recovered during a study of cytomegalovirus exposure and HLA in healthy donors. Measured with immunoSEQ multiplex PCR; TCRdb has only the in-frame clones, and not every one. The sample includes about 220,000 clones, about 90% of them seen just once. Germline V CDR1 and CDR2: SGHDT, YYEEEE. The V gene lost 3 bases and the J gene lost 11 bases, with 17 bases spanning the gap. The CDR3 is 13 amino acids. Sequenced: PBMCs. The chain employs TRBV5-6 and TRBJ1-1, with D unresolved. This clonotype was obtained from a woman under 30 in good health and CMV-seronegative. The CDR3 is CASSSTIEVEAFF. The CDR3 nucleotides are TGTGCCAGCAGCTCCACCATAGAAGTGGAGGCTTTCTTT.